Shown below are 25 T cell receptor beta chains from a single sample sequenced in a study of OX40 agonist ivuxolimab in advanced cancers. The assay was immunoSEQ multiplex PCR, and TCRdb's table has in-frame clones only and misses some. The top ten hold about 1.3% of the sample, which has roughly 35,000 clones, 81% seen once. The material sequenced was CD4+ or CD8+ T cells sorted from blood, taken in a trial of the OX40 agonist ivuxolimab. The source of these receptors is an adult with an advanced solid tumor such as melanoma, head and neck, liver or kidney cancer.

This chain uses TRBV5-6 with TRBJ1-1; D is ambiguous. Deletions cut 4 bases from V and 3 bases from J, with 19 bases between. The length of the CDR3 is 16 residues. Germline V gene lookup returns CDR1 SGHDT and CDR2 YYEEEE. The CDR3 region is CASSPLDRGLDTEAFF. CDR3 coding DNA: TGTGCCAGCAGCCCACTTGACCGGGGTTTAGACACTGAAGCTTTCTTT.

The rearrangement joins TRBV6-5 to TRBJ1-1; D unclear. Germline CDR1 is MNHEY and CDR2 is SVGAGI. V was clipped by 2 bases and J by 0 bases, with 4 bases between them. This CDR3 spans 13 amino acids. CDR3 DNA sequence: TGTGCCAGCAGTTACCAGGTGAACACTGAAGCTTTCTTT. It encodes CASSYQVNTEAFF.

The rearrangement links TRBV2 to TRBJ1-5, with TRBD1 as a possible D gene (5 bases). CDR3 length equals 13 residues. Germline assignment: CDR1 SNHLY and CDR2 FYNNEI. V lost 7 bases to trimming and J lost 7 bases, with 14 bases between them. CDR3 in amino acids: CASTPEQGQPQHF. CDR3 nucleotides: TGTGCCAGCACTCCCGAGCAGGGCCAGCCCCAGCATTTT.

The chain carries TRBV19 and TRBJ1-1; maybe TRBD1 (6 bases). The CDR3 spans 16 residues. Germline V lookup: CDR1 LNHDA, CDR2 SQIVND (reference sequence). Deletions cut 4 bases from V and 0 bases from J, with 15 bases between. The CDR3 region is CASSKDSQIMNTEAFF. The CDR3 DNA reads as TGTGCCAGTAGTAAGGACAGCCAAATCATGAACACTGAAGCTTTCTTT.

The chain joins TRBV2 to TRBJ1-1; 9 nucleotides match TRBD1. Germline lookup yields CDR1 SNHLY and CDR2 FYNNEI. The CDR3 covers 13 residues. V lost 4 bases to trimming and J lost 5 bases; unmatched junction nucleotides: 2. CDR3 region: CASSGTGVTEAFF. CDR3 bases: TGTGCCAGCAGTGGGACAGGGGTTACTGAAGCTTTCTTT.

The chain uses TRBV6-5 and TRBJ2-3; 10 bases map to TRBD1. Germline V gives CDR1 MNHEY, CDR2 SVGAGI. V gave up 1 base and J gave up 6 bases; unmatched junction bases: 1. This CDR3 has 14 amino acids. DNA for the CDR3: TGTGCCAGCAGTTACTGGGGACAGGGGGATACGCAGTATTTT. Translation gives CASSYWGQGDTQYF.

The chain joins TRBV18 to TRBJ2-3; 10 bases are shared with TRBD2. Germline V gives CDR1 KGHSH, CDR2 LQKENI. V lost 3 bases to trimming and J lost 4 bases; unmatched junction nucleotides: 7. The CDR3 runs to 16 residues. This CDR3 is CASSPLQRGGADTQYF. The CDR3, as DNA: TGTGCCAGCTCACCCCTCCAGCGGGGGGGAGCAGATACGCAGTATTTT. The variable domain in full, completed from reference TRBV18 and TRBJ2-3, reads NAGVMQNPRHLVRRRGQEARLRCSPMKGHSHVYWYRQLPEEGLKFMVYLQKENIIDESGMPKERFSAEFPKEGPSILRIQQVVRGDSAAYFCASSPLQRGGADTQYFGPGTRLTVL.

The chain carries TRBV2 and TRBJ2-5; D uncertain. Looked up from germline, CDR1 is SNHLY and CDR2 is FYNNEI. The V and J ends lost 7 bases and 0 bases respectively, with 15 bases between them. The CDR3 is 15 amino acids. CDR3 bases: TGTGCCAGCAACTTCGGATTATCGTACCAAGAGACCCAGTACTTC. This encodes CASNFGLSYQETQYF.

The chain uses TRBV28 and TRBJ1-1; perhaps TRBD1 as D (6 bases). The length of the CDR3 is 12 residues. Germline V gives CDR1 MDHEN, CDR2 SYDVKM. Trimming took 10 bases from V and 4 from J, leaving 13 bases between them. In DNA form, the CDR3 reads TGTGCCACCACAGGGAGGGGCACTGAAGCTTTCTTT. It specifies CATTGRGTEAFF.

This chain links TRBV2 with TRBJ1-3; D possibly corresponds to TRBD1 (5 bases). Between the trimmed V and J ends, which lost 6 bases and 3 bases, there was a span of 6 bases. Per the germline V gene, CDR1 is SNHLY and CDR2 is FYNNEI. This CDR3 comprises 12 residues. The DNA of the CDR3 is TGTGCCAGCAGGGGGCTTGGAAACACCATATATTTT. Its translation is CASRGLGNTIYF.

The J gene is TRBJ2-7, the V gene TRBV4-3; a possible D gene is TRBD1 (5 bases). The CDR3 contains 13 residues. CDR1 is LGHNA, CDR2 YSLEER, per germline. V was trimmed by 1 base and J by 6 bases, leaving 10 bases between them. Here the CDR3 reads CASSQARVTEQYF. The DNA for the CDR3 is TGCGCCAGCAGCCAAGCCAGGGTCACCGAGCAGTACTTC.

The chain recombines TRBV15 with TRBJ1-5; D is unclear. Germline-derived CDR1 and CDR2 are LNHNV and YYDKDF (reference sequence). CDR3 size: 16 residues. V lost 1 base, J lost 3 bases, and 13 bases lay in between. As DNA, the CDR3 is TGTGCCACCAGCAGAGGAGGGAATTTTTACAATCAGCCCCAGCATTTT. The encoded protein is CATSRGGNFYNQPQHF.

The chain links TRBV4-2 to TRBJ2-5; 16 nucleotides match TRBD2. V shed 6 bases and J 5 bases; nucleotides not matched to a gene: 6. CDR1 is LGHNA and CDR2 is YNFKEQ in the germline V gene. This CDR3 spans 16 amino acids. CDR3 sequence reads: CASRPGTSGRAETQYF. DNA for the CDR3: TGTGCCAGCAGACCCGGGACTAGCGGGAGGGCTGAGACCCAGTACTTC.

The CDR3 DNA reads TGTGCCAGCAGCCCCCAGGGCCCCCTCTCCACAGATACGCAGTATTTT. Its translation is CASSPQGPLSTDTQYF. The J gene is TRBJ2-3, the V gene TRBV5-4; a possible D gene is TRBD1 (5 bases). With 4 bases removed from V and 2 bases from J, the gap between germline ends came to 17 bases. This CDR3 is 16 amino acids long. The germline gives CDR1 SGHNT, CDR2 YYREEE (reference sequence).

The chain links TRBV7-9 to TRBJ2-6, with D possibly being TRBD1 (6 bases). The CDR3 sequence is 14 residues long. Trimming shortened V by 4 bases and J by 4 bases, and 8 bases separated the two germline ends. Germline CDR1 reads SEHNR; CDR2 reads FQNEAQ (reference sequence). The CDR3 protein is CASSSGTGANVLTF. CDR3 DNA: TGTGCCAGCAGCTCCGGGACAGGGGCCAACGTCCTGACTTTC. The whole variable domain, remainder taken from reference TRBV7-9 and TRBJ2-6, is DTGVSQNPRHKITKRGQNVTFRCDPISEHNRLYWYRQTLGQGPEFLTYFQNEAQLEKSRLLSDRFSAERPKGSFSTLEIQRTEQGDSAMYLCASSSGTGANVLTFGAGSRLTVL.

The rearrangement links TRBV6-5 to TRBJ2-3, with TRBD2 matching over 13 bases. CDR1 is MNHEY and CDR2 is SVGAGI in the germline V gene. V lost 5 bases, J lost 9 bases, and 5 bases stayed unmatched. The CDR3 sequence is 14 residues long. CDR3 nucleotide sequence: TGTGCCAGCAGTCTGGGACTAGCGGGGCCCACGCAGTATTTT. It specifies CASSLGLAGPTQYF.

The chain recombines TRBV11-2 with TRBJ2-7; 8 bases are shared with TRBD2. This CDR3 has 16 amino acids. Germline assignment: CDR1 SGHAT and CDR2 FQNNGV. The junction had 4 bases not matched to a gene; V was cut back by 0 bases and J by 0 bases. This CDR3 reads CASSLDLLAASYEQYF. The CDR3 DNA reads as TGTGCCAGCAGCTTAGACTTACTAGCGGCCTCCTACGAGCAGTACTTC.

This chain joins TRBV6-5 and TRBJ1-1; 10 bases map to TRBD1. From germline, CDR1 is MNHEY and CDR2 SVGAGI. V trimming: 6 bases; J trimming: 0 bases; junction bases outside the gene matches: 1. This CDR3 comprises 14 residues. The CDR3 sequence: CASRGQGVNTEAFF. In DNA, the CDR3 is TGTGCCAGCAGAGGACAGGGGGTGAACACTGAAGCTTTCTTT.

The V call is TRBV27, the J call TRBJ2-3, with D perhaps given as TRBD1 or TRBD2 (5 bases each). Germline lookup yields CDR1 MNHEY and CDR2 SMNVEV (reference sequence). The CDR3 length is 15 residues. The V and J ends lost 4 bases and 2 bases respectively, with 13 bases between them. The CDR3 protein is CASSSLRDLTDTQYF. CDR3 nucleotides: TGTGCCAGCAGTTCGCTCCGGGACCTCACAGATACGCAGTATTTT.

The chain couples TRBV9 to TRBJ1-1; the D gene is possibly TRBD1 (6 bases). This CDR3 has 15 amino acids. The germline gives CDR1 SGDLS, CDR2 YYNGEE. The V end was cut by 1 base, the J end by 1 base, with 11 bases between. The DNA of the CDR3 is TGTGCCAGCAGCGTATACGAGGGACAGAACACTGAAGCTTTCTTT. It specifies CASSVYEGQNTEAFF. Combining the CDR3 with reference TRBV9 and TRBJ1-1 gives the whole variable domain DSGVTQTPKHLITATGQRVTLRCSPRSGDLSVYWYQQSLDQGLQFLIQYYNGEERAKGNILERFSAQQFPDLHSELNLSSLELGDSALYFCASSVYEGQNTEAFFGQGTRLTVV.

This sequence joins TRBV7-2 and TRBJ1-1; 8 nucleotides line up with TRBD1. V lost 5 bases and J lost 5; bases outside the gene matches: 4. The CDR3 length is 13 residues. From germline, CDR1 is SGHTA and CDR2 FQGNSA. CDR3 amino acids: CASSTNRGTEAFF. CDR3 coding DNA: TGTGCCAGCAGCACAAACAGGGGGACTGAAGCTTTCTTT.

The chain uses TRBV6-5 and TRBJ1-1; D possibly corresponds to TRBD1 (5 bases). The length of the CDR3 is 15 residues. CDR1 is MNHEY and CDR2 is SVGAGI in the germline V gene. Trimming shortened V by 4 bases and J by 6 bases, and 18 bases separated the two germline ends. The CDR3 region has the DNA TGTGCCAGCAGTTTCGGGGGACTGGGCGGGCCTGAAGCTTTCTTT. This sequence encodes CASSFGGLGGPEAFF.

The gene calls are TRBV19 and TRBJ2-7, with TRBD1 identical over 8 bases. Germline V gene sequence: CDR1 LNHDA, CDR2 SQIVND (reference sequence). Losses at the gene ends were 4 bases for V and 3 bases for J; bases not matched to a gene: 5. The CDR3 sequence is 14 residues long. In DNA form, the CDR3 reads TGTGCCAGTAGTACCTCAACAGGGGGCTACGAGCAGTACTTC. Its translation: CASSTSTGGYEQYF.

This rearrangement joins TRBV6-6 to TRBJ1-1, with D hard to call. The CDR3 consists of 14 residues. V shed 5 bases and J shed 4 bases, with 14 bases lying between them. In germline, CDR1 is MNHNY, CDR2 SVGAGI (reference sequence). The CDR3 reads CASSAGSRGTEAFF. The CDR3, as DNA: TGTGCCAGCAGTGCCGGGTCCCGCGGCACTGAAGCTTTCTTT.

This clone was seen only a few times. This chain uses TRBV30 with TRBJ1-1; D unresolved. There are 11 residues in the CDR3. Trimming pared 8 bases from V and 0 bases from J, leaving 7 bases between. CDR1 GTSNPN and CDR2 SVGIG come from the germline V gene (reference sequence). CDR3 bases: TGTGCCGGCGGTGTGAACACTGAAGCTTTCTTT. It yields the protein CAGGVNTEAFF.